Described below is a single T cell receptor beta chain sequence and its context. Its target is unknown. The CDR3 extends over 15 amino acids. V gave up 3 bases and J gave up 7 bases, with 19 bases separating them. The germline V gene has CDR1 SGHNT and CDR2 YENEEA. The data are from a study of siplizumab effects on memory and regulatory T cells. Findings of the study overall: A minor share of alloreactive clones matched unstimulated subsets.

The repertoire was sequenced with immunoSEQ multiplex PCR; TCRdb's copy has only in-frame clones and lacks some. Among 100,000 or so clones listed, 85% to 95% were seen once. The sequence came from a human donor in good health. Material for sequencing was Tregs sorted from blood. This chain uses TRBV11-3 with TRBJ2-7, with D perhaps given as TRBD1 or TRBD2 (5 bases each). CDR3 region: CASSLSGSDLGEQYF. As DNA, the CDR3 is TGTGCCAGCAGCTTGTCAGGGAGCGACTTGGGAGAGCAGTACTTC.